These 8 T cell receptor beta chains originate from one sample sequenced in a study of shared clonotypes between healthy human individuals (TCRdb year 2020). CD8 naive samples consisted of CD45RO-negative cells that were positively selected for CCR7, yielding a CD45RA+CCR7+ population without TemRA cells. The library was obtained by the immunoSEQ multiplex PCR assay. In its TCRdb copy, this immuneACCESS table keeps in-frame sequences only and misses some clones. Where compared with another copy, unresolved V genes explain less than half of these, and the others have no known cause. The sample records about 2.1 million clones, 85% to 95% of which are singletons. Around 1.7% of the sample belongs to the ten largest clones. The material sequenced was naive CD8+ T cells from PBMCs. Explained via the paper, the cell subset or site label denotes: CD45RA+CCR7+. The receptors here all came from a man between 18 and 29 years old in good health. Some clones in this sample may be carry-over from other donors' samples.

This clone was counted only a few times. The rearrangement joins TRBV27 to TRBJ1-1; D unresolved. V was cut by 5 bases and J by 3 bases, with 10 bases left in between. Germline CDR1 MNHEY, CDR2 SMNVEV (reference sequence). The CDR3 has 13 amino acids. The chain's CDR3 is CASSPRTDTEAFF. The CDR3 region has the DNA TGTGCCAGCAGTCCTAGGACGGACACTGAAGCTTTCTTT.

The CDR3, as DNA: TGTGCCAGCAGTAGCAGACTAGCGGCACACTACGAGCAGTACTTC. This sequence encodes CASSSRLAAHYEQYF. The chain employs TRBV27 and TRBJ2-7; 9 nucleotides match TRBD2. V gave up 5 bases and J gave up 3 bases; unmatched junction bases: 8. CDR3 size: 15 residues. The germline CDR1 and CDR2 sequences are MNHEY and SMNVEV (reference sequence).

This rearrangement joins TRBV5-1 to TRBJ1-1; TRBD1 agrees at 9 bases. V lost 3 bases, J lost 6 bases, and 9 bases stayed unmatched. The CDR3 length is 15 residues. The germline CDR1 and CDR2 sequences are SGHRS and YFSETQ. The chain's CDR3 is CASSSGTGSYAEAFF. CDR3 DNA: TGCGCCAGCAGCTCCGGGACAGGGTCGTACGCTGAAGCTTTCTTT. Combining the CDR3 with reference TRBV5-1 and TRBJ1-1 gives the whole variable domain KAGVTQTPRYLIKTRGQQVTLSCSPISGHRSVSWYQQTPGQGLQFLFEYFSETQRNKGNFPGRFSGRQFSNSRSEMNVSTLELGDSALYLCASSSGTGSYAEAFFGQGTRLTVV.

The chain is built from TRBV7-2 and TRBJ2-5; D is uncertain. The J call may be mistaken, given a closer DNA end match to TRBJ2-7. This CDR3 contains 15 residues. The V gene's germline CDR1 is SGHTA and CDR2 FQGNSA. The CDR3 bases are TGTGCCAGCAGCTTTAGGCCCTCGCCAGCCTACGAGCAGTACTTC. Translating gives CASSFRPSPAYEQYF.

This chain uses TRBV14 with TRBJ2-7; D ambiguous. The CDR3 is 13 amino acids. Germline-derived CDR1 and CDR2 are SGHDN and FVKESK. V was cut by 2 bases and J by 3 bases, with 8 bases left in between. In nucleotides, the CDR3 is TGTGCCAGCAGCCAAATGATAGGCTACGAGCAGTACTTC. Residues: CASSQMIGYEQYF.

The chain is built from TRBV7-9 and TRBJ2-4; 7 nucleotides agree with TRBD1. The CDR3 extends over 15 amino acids. Germline V CDR1 and CDR2: SEHNR, FQNEAQ (reference sequence). Unmatched junction bases numbered 4, after V lost 5 bases and J lost 0 bases. CDR3 nucleotide sequence: TGTGCCAGCAGCCTCTACAGGGGAGCCAAAAACATTCAGTACTTC. The encoded protein is CASSLYRGAKNIQYF.

CDR3 nucleotides: TGTGCCAGCAGCTTATTTGGTACGGGACAGGAGACATACAATGAGCAGTTCTTC. Residues: CASSLFGTGQETYNEQFF. V usage is TRBV13 and J usage is TRBJ2-1, with 8 bases aligning to TRBD1. V dropped 2 bases and J dropped 4; count of bases not matched to a gene: 13. Per germline, CDR1 PRHDT and CDR2 FYEKMQ (reference sequence). The CDR3 is 18 residues long.

The gene calls are TRBV2 and TRBJ1-2, with TRBD1 matching 8 bases. V lost 6 bases and J lost 3; bases outside the gene matches: 12. The CDR3 has 16 residues. Germline V lookup: CDR1 SNHLY, CDR2 FYNNEI. The CDR3 spells CASRVKTGASDYGYTF. The CDR3 nucleotides are TGTGCCAGCAGAGTTAAGACAGGGGCCTCAGACTATGGCTACACCTTC.